The rows below give T cell receptor beta chains drawn from one sample of a study of radiotherapy plus CTLA-4 blockade in lung cancer. Using immunoSEQ multiplex PCR, the repertoire was profiled, and TCRdb retains in-frame clones only, with some absent. Of 30,000 or so clones in the sample, roughly 70% were seen once. This material consisted of peripheral blood, taken from a patient treated with radiotherapy plus ipilimumab. Every receptor here comes from a human donor with non-small cell lung cancer who had stable disease on radiotherapy plus ipilimumab. Each CDR3 is given with its conserved first and last residue. The D gene is left open where the match is weak. Some rows have no size entry. The others give once, few or many, or a class for an expanded clone.

abundance	d_gene	v_gene	len	j_gene	CDR3aa	CDR3nt
.	.	TRBV19	16	TRBJ1-5	CASDRWVRDSNQPQHF	TGTGCCTCCGACCGGTGGGTTAGGGATAGCAATCAGCCCCAGCATTTT
.	.	TRBV7-8	13	TRBJ2-1	CASSPTWGNEQFF	TGTGCCAGCAGCCCTACTTGGGGGAATGAGCAGTTCTTC
.	.	TRBV7-9	14	TRBJ1-5	CASSPQVSDQPQHF	TGTGCCAGCAGCCCCCAGGTTTCGGATCAGCCCCAGCATTTT
.	.	TRBV7-2	12	TRBJ2-1	CASSLAANEQFF	TGTGCCAGCAGCTTAGCAGCCAATGAGCAGTTCTTC
few	.	TRBV5-4	13	TRBJ2-5	CASSTGGYGTQYF	TGTGCCAGCAGTACCGGCGGGTACGGGACCCAGTACTTC
few	.	TRBV5-1	11	TRBJ1-4	CASSSNEKLFF	TGCGCCAGCAGCTCGAATGAAAAACTGTTTTTT
.	.	TRBV5-8	14	TRBJ2-1	CASSSQGVGNEQFF	TGTGCCAGCAGCTCACAAGGGGTGGGAAATGAGCAGTTCTTC
.	TRBD1	TRBV2	14	TRBJ1-4	CASRAGTGGEKLFF	TGTGCCAGCAGGGCCGGGACAGGAGGTGAAAAACTGTTTTTT
few	TRBD2	TRBV19	15	TRBJ2-1	CASSISGTNYNEQFF	TGTGCCAGTAGTATTTCAGGGACTAATTACAATGAGCAGTTCTTC
few	.	TRBV18	13	TRBJ2-3	CASSLSLPDTQYF	TGTGCCAGCTCACTCTCATTACCAGATACGCAGTATTTT
few	.	TRBV27	13	TRBJ2-3	CASSLYEGYTQYF	TGTGCCAGCAGTTTATACGAGGGGTATACGCAGTATTTT
.	.	TRBV5-6	14	TRBJ1-2	CASSLVSGNYGYTF	TGTGCCAGCAGCTTGGTATCAGGGAACTATGGCTACACCTTC
.	TRBD2	TRBV19	15	TRBJ2-2	CASRLAGPNTGELFF	TGTGCCAGTAGATTAGCGGGACCGAACACCGGGGAGCTGTTTTTT
.	.	TRBV28	14	TRBJ1-1	CASRLGVVGTEAFF	TGTGCCAGCAGATTGGGGGTAGTGGGCACTGAAGCTTTCTTT
.	TRBD2	TRBV11-3	16	TRBJ2-1	CASSLPTSGRRNEQFF	TGTGCCAGCAGCCTTCCGACTAGCGGGAGACGCAATGAGCAGTTCTTC
.	.	TRBV29-1	12	TRBJ2-5	CSVEIGGETQYF	TGCAGCGTTGAAATAGGGGGGGAGACCCAGTACTTC
.	.	TRBV19	13	TRBJ1-5	CASSQSLDQPQHF	TGTGCCAGTAGTCAGTCCCTAGATCAGCCCCAGCATTTT
.	TRBD1	TRBV7-2	16	TRBJ2-7	CASSLVGAGGHNEQYF	TGTGCCAGCAGCTTAGTCGGGGCAGGGGGCCACAACGAGCAGTACTTC
.	.	TRBV11-2	13	TRBJ1-4	CASSLIQGEKLFF	TGTGCCAGCAGCCTCATCCAAGGTGAAAAACTGTTTTTT
.	.	TRBV11-3	15	TRBJ2-7	CASSSRTAASGEQYF	TGTGCCAGCAGCTCGAGGACAGCCGCTTCAGGCGAGCAGTACTTC
.	.	TRBV27	14	TRBJ2-7	CASRPLGGGYEQYF	TGTGCCAGCAGACCTCTAGGGGGGGGGTACGAGCAGTACTTC
.	.	TRBV19	14	TRBJ2-1	CASSRRGQLDEQFF	TGTGCCAGTAGTCGCCGGGGGCAACTTGATGAGCAGTTCTTC
.	.	TRBV6-6	14	TRBJ2-5	CASSRPGRQETQYF	TGTGCCAGCAGCCGACCGGGCCGGCAAGAGACCCAGTACTTC
.	TRBD1	TRBV19	15	TRBJ1-2	CASSITRTGTDGYTF	TGTGCCAGTAGTATAACTCGGACAGGGACGGATGGCTACACCTTC
.	.	TRBV7-2	14	TRBJ1-1	CASSPLGRNTEAFF	TGTGCCAGCAGTCCTTTAGGCAGGAACACTGAAGCTTTCTTT
.	TRBD2	TRBV11-2	16	TRBJ2-7	CASSSTTTSGRDEQYF	TGTGCCAGCAGCTCAACAACGACTAGCGGGAGGGACGAGCAGTACTTC
.	.	TRBV6-4	13	TRBJ2-3	CASSDSLSDTQYF	TGTGCCAGCAGTGACTCCCTCAGTGATACGCAGTATTTT
.	TRBD1	TRBV5-6	12	TRBJ1-1	CASSFGEQGAFF	TGTGCCAGCAGCTTTGGCGAACAGGGGGCTTTCTTT
.	.	TRBV10-3	14	TRBJ2-2	CAIREGRNTGELFF	TGTGCCATCAGGGAGGGTCGGAACACCGGGGAGCTGTTTTTT
.	TRBD1	TRBV5-1	17	TRBJ2-1	CASSMTGGVRSYNEQFF	TGCGCCAGCAGCATGACAGGGGGCGTACGGTCCTACAATGAGCAGTTCTTC
.	.	TRBV10-2	14	TRBJ1-1	CASSESPGDTEAFF	TGCGCCAGCAGTGAGTCCCCTGGGGACACTGAAGCTTTCTTT
.	TRBD2	TRBV19	16	TRBJ2-7	CASSIDGAGERNEQYF	TGTGCCAGTAGTATAGATGGGGCGGGAGAGAGGAACGAGCAGTACTTC
few	.	TRBV10-1	13	TRBJ2-4	CASSESGTNIQYF	TGCGCCAGCAGTGAGTCCGGAACAAACATTCAGTACTTC
once	TRBD2	TRBV2	15	TRBJ2-1	CASRLAGGPYNEQFF	TGTGCCAGCAGACTAGCGGGAGGGCCCTACAATGAGCAGTTCTTC
few	TRBD1	TRBV6-5	13	TRBJ1-1	CASSRPRGTEAFF	TGTGCCAGCAGTCGCCCCAGGGGGACTGAAGCTTTCTTT
.	TRBD2	TRBV9	16	TRBJ2-7	CASSVKAGNIPYEQYF	TGTGCCAGCAGCGTGAAAGCGGGAAATATTCCCTACGAGCAGTACTTC
once	.	TRBV14	16	TRBJ1-1	CASSQQALRGTTEAFF	TGTGCCAGCAGCCAACAAGCTCTCCGGGGGACCACTGAAGCTTTCTTT
once	TRBD1	TRBV6-5	13	TRBJ2-4	CASRRTGSDIQYF	TGTGCCAGCAGACGGACAGGGTCAGACATTCAGTACTTC
.	.	TRBV11-3	16	TRBJ2-1	CASSPDYVVSYNEQFF	TGTGCCAGCAGCCCGGACTACGTCGTCTCCTACAATGAGCAGTTCTTC
few	.	TRBV7-3	14	TRBJ2-5	CASSPLRGVETQYF	TGTGCCAGCAGCCCTCTTAGGGGCGTGGAGACCCAGTACTTC
.	TRBD1	TRBV7-2	15	TRBJ1-4	CASSLRTGRSEKLFF	TGTGCCAGCAGCTTAAGGACAGGGCGTAGTGAAAAACTGTTTTTT
.	.	TRBV5-5	14	TRBJ2-4	CASSLEGDRYIQYF	TGTGCCAGCAGCTTGGAAGGGGATAGGTACATTCAGTACTTC
.	TRBD2	TRBV18	14	TRBJ2-5	CASSPTGGGETQYF	TGTGCCAGCTCACCTACGGGAGGGGGAGAGACCCAGTACTTC
.	TRBD1	TRBV2	15	TRBJ2-1	CASSDAGGAYNEQFF	TGTGCCAGCAGTGACGCAGGGGGCGCCTACAATGAGCAGTTCTTC
.	TRBD1	TRBV18	17	TRBJ1-6	CASSPLDRSSYNSPLHF	TGTGCCAGCTCACCATTGGACAGGAGCTCCTATAATTCACCCCTCCACTTT
.	TRBD1	TRBV9	15	TRBJ2-3	CASSKGQGALDTQYF	TGTGCCAGCAGCAAGGGACAGGGGGCTTTAGATACGCAGTATTTT
medium-sized	TRBD2	TRBV5-4	15	TRBJ2-7	CASSLYLAGGEEQYF	TGTGCCAGCAGCTTGTATCTAGCGGGAGGGGAAGAGCAGTACTTC